What follows describes a single TCR beta chain. Its matching antigen is unknown. Trimming at V came to 7 bases and at J to 8 bases, leaving 8 bases not matched to a gene. The length of the CDR3 is 14 residues. The germline gives CDR1 SGHRS, CDR2 YFSETQ. Preparation of the TCRbeta library was carried out with unique molecular identifiers. TCRdb fed the PCR reads into MiXCR, producing one record per CDR3 protein. The repertoire consists of about 980,000 distinct CDR3 sequences, with roughly 31% occurring once and the leading ten covering about 28%. The data were obtained in a study of T-cell reconstitution after alpha-beta-depleted transplantation in children. Study-level points and caveats: Newly produced T cells mostly accounted for T-cell counts and diversity one year post-transplant. The origin of high day-60 TCRbeta diversity in some patients lay in surviving recipient T cells and thymic progenitors. Expanded clones from the graft, numbering several hundred, reportedly supplied alpha-beta T cells about two months after transplant.

Specimen: PBMCs, mostly from graft donor cells, collected 360 days after TCRalphabeta/CD19-depleted stem cell transplant. V usage is TRBV5-1 and J usage is TRBJ2-1; 11 nucleotides agree with TRBD1. The receptor was derived from a boy younger than two who had a stem cell transplant for SCID, so the T cells may come from the graft donor. The DNA of the CDR3 is TGCGCCAGCTCCCCCGGGACAGGGGGGTATGAGCAGTTCTTC. Its protein product is CASSPGTGGYEQFF.